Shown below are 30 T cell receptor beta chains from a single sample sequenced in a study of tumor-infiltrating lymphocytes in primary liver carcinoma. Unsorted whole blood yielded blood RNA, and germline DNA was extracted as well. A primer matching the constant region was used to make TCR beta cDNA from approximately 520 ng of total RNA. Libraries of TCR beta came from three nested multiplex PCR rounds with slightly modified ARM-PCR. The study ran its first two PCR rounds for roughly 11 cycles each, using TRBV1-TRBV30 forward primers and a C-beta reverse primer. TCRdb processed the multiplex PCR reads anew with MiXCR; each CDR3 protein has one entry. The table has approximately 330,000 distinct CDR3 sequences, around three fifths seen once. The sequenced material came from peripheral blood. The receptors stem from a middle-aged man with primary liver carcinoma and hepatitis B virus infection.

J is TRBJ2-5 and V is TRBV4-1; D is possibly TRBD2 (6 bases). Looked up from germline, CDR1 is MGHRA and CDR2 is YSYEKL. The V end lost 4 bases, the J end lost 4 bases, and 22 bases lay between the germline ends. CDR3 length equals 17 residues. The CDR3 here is CASSPTLGTGVIETQYF. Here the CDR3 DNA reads TGCGCCAGCAGCCCCACCTTAGGAACGGGAGTGATAGAGACCCAGTACTTC.

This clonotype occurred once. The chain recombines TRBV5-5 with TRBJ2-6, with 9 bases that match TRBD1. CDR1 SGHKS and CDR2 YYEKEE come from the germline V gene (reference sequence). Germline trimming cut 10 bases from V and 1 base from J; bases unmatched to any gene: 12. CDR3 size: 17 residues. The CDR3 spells CACDSGTGLSGANVLTF. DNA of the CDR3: TGTGCCTGCGACTCCGGGACAGGGCTGTCTGGGGCCAACGTCCTGACTTTC.

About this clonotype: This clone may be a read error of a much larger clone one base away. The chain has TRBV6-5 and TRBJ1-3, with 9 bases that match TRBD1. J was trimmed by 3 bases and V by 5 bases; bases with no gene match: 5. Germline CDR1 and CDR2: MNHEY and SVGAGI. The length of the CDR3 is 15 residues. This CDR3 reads CASSRPDRGGNTIYF. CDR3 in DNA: TGTGCCAGCAGTCGACCGGACAGGGGTGGAAACACCATATATTTT.

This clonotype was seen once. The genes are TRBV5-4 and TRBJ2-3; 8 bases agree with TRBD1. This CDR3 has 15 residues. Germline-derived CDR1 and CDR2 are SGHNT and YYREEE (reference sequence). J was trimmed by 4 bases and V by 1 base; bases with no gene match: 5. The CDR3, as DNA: TGTGCCAGCAGCTTGAGGACAGGGTCATCAGATACGCAGTATTTT. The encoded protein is CASSLRTGSSDTQYF.

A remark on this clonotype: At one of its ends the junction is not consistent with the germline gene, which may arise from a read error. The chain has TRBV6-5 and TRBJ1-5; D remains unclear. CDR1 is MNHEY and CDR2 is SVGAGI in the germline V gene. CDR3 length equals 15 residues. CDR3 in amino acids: CTSRSDQYSDQPQHF. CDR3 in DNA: TGTACCAGCAGATCGGACCAATATAGCGATCAGCCCCAGCATTTT.

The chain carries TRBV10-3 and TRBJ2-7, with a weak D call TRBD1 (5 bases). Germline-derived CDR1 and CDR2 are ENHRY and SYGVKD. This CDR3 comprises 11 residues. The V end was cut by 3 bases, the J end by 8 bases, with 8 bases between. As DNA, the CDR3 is TGTGCCATCAGTGATCAGGACAAGCAGTACTTC. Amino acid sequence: CAISDQDKQYF.

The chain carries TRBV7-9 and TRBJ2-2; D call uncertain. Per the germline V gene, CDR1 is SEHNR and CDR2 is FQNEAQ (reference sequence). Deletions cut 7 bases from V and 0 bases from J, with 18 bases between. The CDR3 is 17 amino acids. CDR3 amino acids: CASTSLSTASNTGELFF. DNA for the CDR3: TGTGCCAGCACCAGCTTGTCAACCGCATCGAACACCGGGGAGCTGTTTTTT.

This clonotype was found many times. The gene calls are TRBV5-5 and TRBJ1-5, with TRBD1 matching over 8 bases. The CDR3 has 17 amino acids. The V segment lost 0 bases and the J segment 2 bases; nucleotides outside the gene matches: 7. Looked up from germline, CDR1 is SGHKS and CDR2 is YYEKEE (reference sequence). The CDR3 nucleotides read TGTGCCAGCAGCTTGGGCCCGCAGACAGGGGGCAATCAGCCCCAGCATTTT. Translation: CASSLGPQTGGNQPQHF.

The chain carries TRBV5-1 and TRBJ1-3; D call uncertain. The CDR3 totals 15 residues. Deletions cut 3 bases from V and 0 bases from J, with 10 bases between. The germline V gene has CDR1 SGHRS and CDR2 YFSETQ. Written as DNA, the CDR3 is TGCGCCAGCAGCTCGGACCTCCTCTCTGGAAACACCATATATTTT. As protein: CASSSDLLSGNTIYF.

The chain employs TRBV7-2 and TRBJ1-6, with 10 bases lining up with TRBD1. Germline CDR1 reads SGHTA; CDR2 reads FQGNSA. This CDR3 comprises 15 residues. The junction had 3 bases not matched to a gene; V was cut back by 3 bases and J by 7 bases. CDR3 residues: CASSFDRGRNSPLHF. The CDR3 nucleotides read TGTGCCAGCAGCTTTGACAGGGGGCGGAATTCACCCCTCCACTTT.

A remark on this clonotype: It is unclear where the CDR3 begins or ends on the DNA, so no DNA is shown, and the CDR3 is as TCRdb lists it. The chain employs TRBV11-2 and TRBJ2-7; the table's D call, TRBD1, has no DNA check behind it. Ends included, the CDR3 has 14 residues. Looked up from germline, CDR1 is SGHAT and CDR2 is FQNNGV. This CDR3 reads CAGGSDRYSCEQYF.

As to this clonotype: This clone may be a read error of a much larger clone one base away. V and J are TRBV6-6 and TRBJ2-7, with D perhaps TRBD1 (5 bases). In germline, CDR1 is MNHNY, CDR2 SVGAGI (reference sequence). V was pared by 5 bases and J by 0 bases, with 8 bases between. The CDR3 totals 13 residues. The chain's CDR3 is CASSTGISYEQYF. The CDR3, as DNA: TGTGCCAGCAGTACAGGCATCTCCTACGAGCAGTACTTC.

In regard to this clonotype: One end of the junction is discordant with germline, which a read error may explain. The CDR3 region is CASSSTSGTYGQYF. For the CDR3, the DNA is TGTGCCAGCAGTTCTACTAGCGGGACCTACGGGCAGTACTTC. The chain joins TRBV6-5 to TRBJ2-7; TRBD2 matches at 10 bases. Per germline, CDR1 MNHEY and CDR2 SVGAGI. The length of the CDR3 is 14 residues.

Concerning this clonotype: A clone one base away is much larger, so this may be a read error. Written as DNA, the CDR3 is TGTGCCAGCACGCGCGGGGCGCGAGGTTACAATGAGCAGTTCTTC. It yields the protein CASTRGARGYNEQFF. The rearrangement joins TRBV12-3 or TRBV12-4 to TRBJ2-1, with a weak D call TRBD2 (6 bases). This CDR3 spans 15 amino acids. V lost 7 bases to trimming and J lost 4 bases, with 17 bases between them.

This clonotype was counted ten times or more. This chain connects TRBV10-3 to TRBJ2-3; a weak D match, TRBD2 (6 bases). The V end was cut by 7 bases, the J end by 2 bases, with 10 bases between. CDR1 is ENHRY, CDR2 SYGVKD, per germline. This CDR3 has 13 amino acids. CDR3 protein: CAIKTRYTDTQYF. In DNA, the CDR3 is TGTGCCATCAAGACTAGATACACAGATACGCAGTATTTT.

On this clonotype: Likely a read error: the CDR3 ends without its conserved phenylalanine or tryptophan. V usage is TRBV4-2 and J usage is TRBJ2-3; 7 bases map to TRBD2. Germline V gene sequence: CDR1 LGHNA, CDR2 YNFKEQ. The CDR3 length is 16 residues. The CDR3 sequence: CASSQELAPRTNTQYS. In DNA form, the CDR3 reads TGTGCCAGCAGCCAAGAACTAGCGCCACGCACAAATACGCAGTATTCT.

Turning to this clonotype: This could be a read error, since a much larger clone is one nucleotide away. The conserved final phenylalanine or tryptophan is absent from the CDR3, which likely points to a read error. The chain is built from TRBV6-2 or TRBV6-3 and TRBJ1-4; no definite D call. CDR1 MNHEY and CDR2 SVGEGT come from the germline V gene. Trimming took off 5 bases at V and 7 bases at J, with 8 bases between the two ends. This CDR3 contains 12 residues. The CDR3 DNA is TGTGCCAGCAGTCACATGCCTGAAAAACTGTTTCTT. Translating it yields CASSHMPEKLFL.

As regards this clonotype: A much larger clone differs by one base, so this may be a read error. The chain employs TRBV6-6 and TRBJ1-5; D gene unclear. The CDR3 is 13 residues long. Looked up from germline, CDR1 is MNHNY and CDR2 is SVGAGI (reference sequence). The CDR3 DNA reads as TGTGCCAGCAGTTACCTCAGCGACCAGCCCCGGCATTTT. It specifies CASSYLSDQPRHF.

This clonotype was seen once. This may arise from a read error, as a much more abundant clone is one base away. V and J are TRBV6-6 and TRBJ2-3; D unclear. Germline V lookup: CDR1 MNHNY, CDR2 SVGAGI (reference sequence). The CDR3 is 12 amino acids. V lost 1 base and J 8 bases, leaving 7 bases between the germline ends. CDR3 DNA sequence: TGTGCCAGCAGTTACTTGATGGGTACGCAGTATTTT. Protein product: CASSYLMGTQYF.

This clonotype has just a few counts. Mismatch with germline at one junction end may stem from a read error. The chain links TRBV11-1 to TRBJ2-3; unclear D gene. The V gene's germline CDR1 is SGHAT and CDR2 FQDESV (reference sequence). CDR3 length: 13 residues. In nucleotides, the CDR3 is TGTGCCAGCAGCAGGATCCTCACAGATATGCAGTATTTC. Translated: CASSRILTDMQYF.

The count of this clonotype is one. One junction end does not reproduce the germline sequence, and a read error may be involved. The CDR3 is CASSSVTLGRYNERFF. Here the CDR3 DNA reads TGTGCCAGCAGCTCAGTAACTCTGGGACGGTACAATGAGCGGTTCTTC. The chain has TRBV5-6 and TRBJ2-1; possibly TRBD1 or TRBD2 for D (5 bases each). Per the germline V gene, CDR1 is SGHDT and CDR2 is YYEEEE. CDR3 length: 16 amino acids.

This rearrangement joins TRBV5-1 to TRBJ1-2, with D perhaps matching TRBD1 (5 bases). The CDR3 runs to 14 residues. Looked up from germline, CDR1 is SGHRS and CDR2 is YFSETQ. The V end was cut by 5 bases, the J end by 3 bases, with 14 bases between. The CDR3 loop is CASSQGLTDYGYTF. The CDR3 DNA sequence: TGCGCCAGCAGTCAGGGTTTGACGGACTATGGCTACACCTTC. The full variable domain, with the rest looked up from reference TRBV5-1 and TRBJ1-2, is KAGVTQTPRYLIKTRGQQVTLSCSPISGHRSVSWYQQTPGQGLQFLFEYFSETQRNKGNFPGRFSGRQFSNSRSEMNVSTLELGDSALYLCASSQGLTDYGYTFGSGTRLTVV.

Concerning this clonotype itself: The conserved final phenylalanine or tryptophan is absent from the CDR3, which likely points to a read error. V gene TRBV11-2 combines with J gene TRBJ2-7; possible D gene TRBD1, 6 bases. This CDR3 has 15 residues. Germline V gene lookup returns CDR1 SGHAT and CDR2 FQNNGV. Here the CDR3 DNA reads TGTGCCAGCAGCGAGGGCAGGGGCACAACCTACGGGCAGTACCTC. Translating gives CASSEGRGTTYGQYL.

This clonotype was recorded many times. This CDR3 reads CASSEGVGQGRQPQHF. The CDR3 nucleotides are TGTGCCAGCAGTGAAGGGGTCGGACAGGGGAGGCAGCCCCAGCATTTT. This chain links TRBV6-1 with TRBJ1-5; 9 nucleotides align to TRBD1. Germline CDR1 MNHNS, CDR2 SASEGT. V lost 1 base and J lost 7; bases outside the gene matches: 8. The CDR3 totals 16 residues.

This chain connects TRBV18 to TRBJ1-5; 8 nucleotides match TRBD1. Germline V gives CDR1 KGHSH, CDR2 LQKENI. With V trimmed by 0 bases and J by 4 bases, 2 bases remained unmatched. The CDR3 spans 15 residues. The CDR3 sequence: CASSPPTGVNQPQHF. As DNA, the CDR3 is TGTGCCAGCTCACCACCGACAGGGGTGAATCAGCCCCAGCATTTT.

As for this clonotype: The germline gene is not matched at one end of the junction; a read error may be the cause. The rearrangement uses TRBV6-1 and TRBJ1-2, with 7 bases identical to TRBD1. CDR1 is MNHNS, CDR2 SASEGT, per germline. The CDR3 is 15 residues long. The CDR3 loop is CDTHLYRGTNYGDTF. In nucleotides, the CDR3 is TGTGACACGCACCTATACAGGGGAACTAACTATGGCGACACCTTC.

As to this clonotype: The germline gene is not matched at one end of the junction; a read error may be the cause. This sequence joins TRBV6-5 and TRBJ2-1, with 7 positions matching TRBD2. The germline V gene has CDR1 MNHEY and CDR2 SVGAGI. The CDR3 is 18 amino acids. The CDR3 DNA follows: TGTGCCAGCAGTTACGGCCATCGGGCGGGAGTCCCCTACGATGAGCAGTTCTTC. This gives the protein CASSYGHRAGVPYDEQFF.

CDR3 DNA: TGTGCCAGCAACCTCCGACCAGGGGGCAATGAGCAGTTCTTC. Its protein product is CASNLRPGGNEQFF. The chain links TRBV11-2 to TRBJ2-1; TRBD1 agrees at 7 bases. V trimming: 7 bases; J trimming: 6 bases; junction bases outside the gene matches: 9. The CDR3 has 14 residues. Germline V gene lookup returns CDR1 SGHAT and CDR2 FQNNGV.

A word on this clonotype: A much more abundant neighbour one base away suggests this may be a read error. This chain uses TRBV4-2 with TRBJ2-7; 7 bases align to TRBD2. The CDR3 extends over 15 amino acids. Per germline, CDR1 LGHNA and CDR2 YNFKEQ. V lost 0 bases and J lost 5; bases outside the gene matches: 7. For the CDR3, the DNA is TGTGCCAGCAGCCAAGAACGCGGGAGTGGCAACGAGCAGTACTTC. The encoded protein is CASSQERGSGNEQYF.

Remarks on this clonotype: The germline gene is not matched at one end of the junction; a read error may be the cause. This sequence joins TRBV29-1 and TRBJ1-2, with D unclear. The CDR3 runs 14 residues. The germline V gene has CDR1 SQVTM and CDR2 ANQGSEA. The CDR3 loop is CSVEETRANYGYTF. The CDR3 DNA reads TGCAGCGTTGAAGAAACGAGAGCTAACTATGGGTACACCTTC.